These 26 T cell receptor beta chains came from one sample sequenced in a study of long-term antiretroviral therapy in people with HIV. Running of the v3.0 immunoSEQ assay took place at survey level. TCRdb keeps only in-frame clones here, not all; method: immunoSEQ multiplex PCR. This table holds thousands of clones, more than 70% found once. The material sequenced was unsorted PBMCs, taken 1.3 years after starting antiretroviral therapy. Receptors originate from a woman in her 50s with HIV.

The CDR3 bases are TGTGCCAGCAGCGTACAGGGGGGCCCGCAAGAGACCCAGTACTTC. Translating gives CASSVQGGPQETQYF. The rearrangement links TRBV9 to TRBJ2-5, with TRBD1 as a possible D gene (7 bases). The CDR3 is made up of 15 amino acids. V dropped 1 base and J dropped 2 bases, with 12 bases sitting between them. The germline V gene encodes CDR1 SGDLS and CDR2 YYNGEE.

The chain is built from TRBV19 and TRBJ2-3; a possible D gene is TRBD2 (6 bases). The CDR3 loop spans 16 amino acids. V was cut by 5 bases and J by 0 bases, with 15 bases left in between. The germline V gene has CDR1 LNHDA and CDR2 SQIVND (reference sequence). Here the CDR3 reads CASSPPSGPSTDTQYF. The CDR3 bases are TGTGCCAGTAGTCCCCCCAGCGGGCCCAGCACAGATACGCAGTATTTT.

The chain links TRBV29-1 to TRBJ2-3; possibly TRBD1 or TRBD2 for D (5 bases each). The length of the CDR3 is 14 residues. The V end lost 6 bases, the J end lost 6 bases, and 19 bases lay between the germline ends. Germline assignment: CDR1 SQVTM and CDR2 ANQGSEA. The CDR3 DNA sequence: TGCAGCGTCGCCTCCGGGACGTCGTTGGATACGCAGTATTTT. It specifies CSVASGTSLDTQYF.

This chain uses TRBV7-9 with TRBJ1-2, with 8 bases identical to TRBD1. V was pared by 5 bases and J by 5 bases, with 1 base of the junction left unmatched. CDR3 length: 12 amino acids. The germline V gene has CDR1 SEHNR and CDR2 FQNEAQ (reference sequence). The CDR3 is CASSGQGYGYTF. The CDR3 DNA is TGTGCCAGCAGCGGACAGGGTTATGGCTACACCTTC.

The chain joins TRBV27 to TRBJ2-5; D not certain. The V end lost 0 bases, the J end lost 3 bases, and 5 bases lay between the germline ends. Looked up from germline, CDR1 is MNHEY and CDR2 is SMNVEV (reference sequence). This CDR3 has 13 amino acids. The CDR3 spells CASSLSGEETQYF. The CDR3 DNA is TGTGCCAGCAGTTTATCCGGAGAAGAGACCCAGTACTTC.

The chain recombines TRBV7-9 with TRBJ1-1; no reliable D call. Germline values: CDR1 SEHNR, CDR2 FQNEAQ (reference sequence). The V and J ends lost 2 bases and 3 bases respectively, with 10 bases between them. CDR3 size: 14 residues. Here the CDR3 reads CASSLHGRDTEAFF. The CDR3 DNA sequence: TGTGCCAGCAGCTTACACGGGCGGGACACTGAAGCTTTCTTT.

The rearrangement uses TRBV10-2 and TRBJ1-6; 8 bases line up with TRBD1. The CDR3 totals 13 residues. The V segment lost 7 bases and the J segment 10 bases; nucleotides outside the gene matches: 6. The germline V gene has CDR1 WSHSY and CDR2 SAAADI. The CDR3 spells CASTTGGGSPLHF. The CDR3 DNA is TGCGCCAGCACCACAGGGGGGGGGTCACCCCTCCACTTT.

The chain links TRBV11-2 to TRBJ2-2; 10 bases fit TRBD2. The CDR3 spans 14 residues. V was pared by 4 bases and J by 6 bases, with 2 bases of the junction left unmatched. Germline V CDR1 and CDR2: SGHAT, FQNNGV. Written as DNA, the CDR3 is TGTGCCAGCAGCTATGGACTAGCGGCCGGGGAGCTGTTTTTT. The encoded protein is CASSYGLAAGELFF. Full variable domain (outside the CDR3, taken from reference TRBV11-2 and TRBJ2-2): EAGVAQSPRYKIIEKRQSVAFWCNPISGHATLYWYQQILGQGPKLLIQFQNNGVVDDSQLPKDRFSAERLKGVDSTLKIQPAKLEDSAVYLCASSYGLAAGELFFGEGSRLTVL.

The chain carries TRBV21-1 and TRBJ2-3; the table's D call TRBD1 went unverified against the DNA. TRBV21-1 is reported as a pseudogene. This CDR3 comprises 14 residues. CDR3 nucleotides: TGTGCCAGCACCAGACAGGGGGCCGCAGATACGCAGTATTTT. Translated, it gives CASTRQGAADTQYF.

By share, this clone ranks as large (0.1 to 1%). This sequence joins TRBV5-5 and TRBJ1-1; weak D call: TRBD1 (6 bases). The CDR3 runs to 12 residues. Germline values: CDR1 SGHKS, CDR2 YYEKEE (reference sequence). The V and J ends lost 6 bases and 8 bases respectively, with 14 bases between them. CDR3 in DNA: TGTGCCAGCACCCTCGGACAGTTAGAAGCTTTCTTT. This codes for CASTLGQLEAFF. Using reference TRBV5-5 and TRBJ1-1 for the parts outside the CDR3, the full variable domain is DAGVTQSPTHLIKTRGQQVTLRCSPISGHKSVSWYQQVLGQGPQFIFQYYEKEERGRGNFPDRFSARQFPNYSSELNVNALLLGDSALYLCASTLGQLEAFFGQGTRLTVV.

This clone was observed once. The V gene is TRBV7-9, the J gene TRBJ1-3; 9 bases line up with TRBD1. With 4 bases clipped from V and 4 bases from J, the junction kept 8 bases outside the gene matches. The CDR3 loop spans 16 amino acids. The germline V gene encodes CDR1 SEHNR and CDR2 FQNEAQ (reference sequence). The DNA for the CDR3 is TGTGCCAGCAGCTCCGGGACAGGGTCAGAAGGAAACACCATATATTTT. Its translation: CASSSGTGSEGNTIYF.

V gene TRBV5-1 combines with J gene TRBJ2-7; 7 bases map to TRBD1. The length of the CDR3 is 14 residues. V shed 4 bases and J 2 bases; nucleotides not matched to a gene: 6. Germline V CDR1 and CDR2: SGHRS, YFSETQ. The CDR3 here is CASSIRDRTYEQYV. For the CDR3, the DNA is TGCGCCAGCAGCATAAGGGACAGAACCTACGAGCAGTACGTC.

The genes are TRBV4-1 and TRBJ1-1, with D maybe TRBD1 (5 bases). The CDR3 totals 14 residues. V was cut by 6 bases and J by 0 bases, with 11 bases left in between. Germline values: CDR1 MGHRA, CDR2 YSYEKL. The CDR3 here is CASRLDKLNTEAFF. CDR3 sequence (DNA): TGCGCCAGCAGACTGGACAAACTGAACACTGAAGCTTTCTTT.

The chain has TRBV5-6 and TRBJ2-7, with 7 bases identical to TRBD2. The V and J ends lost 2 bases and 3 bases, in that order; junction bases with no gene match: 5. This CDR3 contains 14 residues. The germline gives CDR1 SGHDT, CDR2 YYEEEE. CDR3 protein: CASSFTSAYYEQYF. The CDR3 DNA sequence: TGTGCCAGCAGCTTCACTAGCGCCTACTACGAGCAGTACTTC.

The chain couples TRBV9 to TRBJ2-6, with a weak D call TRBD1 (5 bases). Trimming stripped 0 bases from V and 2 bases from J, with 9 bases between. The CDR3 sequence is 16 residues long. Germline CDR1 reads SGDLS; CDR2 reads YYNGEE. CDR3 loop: CASSVAWGAGANVLTF. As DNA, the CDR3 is TGTGCCAGCAGCGTAGCTTGGGGCGCTGGGGCCAACGTCCTGACTTTC.

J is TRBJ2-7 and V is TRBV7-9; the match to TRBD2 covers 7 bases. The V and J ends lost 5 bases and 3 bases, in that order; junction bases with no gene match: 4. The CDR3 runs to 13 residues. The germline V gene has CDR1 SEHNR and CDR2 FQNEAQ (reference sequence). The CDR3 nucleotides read TGTGCCAGCAGCCCCCGCGGGGGCTACGAGCAGTACTTC. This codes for CASSPRGGYEQYF. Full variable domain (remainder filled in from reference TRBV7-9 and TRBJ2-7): DTGVSQNPRHKITKRGQNVTFRCDPISEHNRLYWYRQTLGQGPEFLTYFQNEAQLEKSRLLSDRFSAERPKGSFSTLEIQRTEQGDSAMYLCASSPRGGYEQYFGPGTRLTVT.

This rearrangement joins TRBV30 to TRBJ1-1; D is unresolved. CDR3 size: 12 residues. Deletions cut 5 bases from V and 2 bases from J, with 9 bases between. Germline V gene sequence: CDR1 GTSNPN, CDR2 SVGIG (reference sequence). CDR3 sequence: CAWGPTNTEAFF. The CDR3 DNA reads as TGTGCCTGGGGGCCGACCAACACTGAAGCTTTCTTT.

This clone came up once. CDR3 loop: CAWSVGGGGEQYV. The CDR3 DNA reads as TGTGCCTGGAGTGTAGGAGGGGGCGGCGAGCAGTACGTC. The chain links TRBV30 to TRBJ2-7; D is possibly TRBD1 (7 bases). Germline V gives CDR1 GTSNPN, CDR2 SVGIG (reference sequence). Trimming cost V 0 bases and J 6 bases, with 12 bases left between them. The CDR3 is 13 amino acids.

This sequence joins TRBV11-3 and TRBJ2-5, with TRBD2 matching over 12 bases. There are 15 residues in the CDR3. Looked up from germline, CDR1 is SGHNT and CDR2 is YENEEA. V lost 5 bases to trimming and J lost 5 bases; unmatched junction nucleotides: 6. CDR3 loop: CASSIRTSGVETQYF. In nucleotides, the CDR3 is TGTGCCAGCAGCATCCGGACTAGCGGGGTTGAGACCCAGTACTTC.

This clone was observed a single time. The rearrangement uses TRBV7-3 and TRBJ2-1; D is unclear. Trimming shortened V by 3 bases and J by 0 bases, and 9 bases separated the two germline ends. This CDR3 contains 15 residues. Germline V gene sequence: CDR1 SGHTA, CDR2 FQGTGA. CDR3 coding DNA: TGTGCCAGCAGCTTCGCGTTGAGCTCCTACAATGAGCAGTTCTTC. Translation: CASSFALSSYNEQFF.

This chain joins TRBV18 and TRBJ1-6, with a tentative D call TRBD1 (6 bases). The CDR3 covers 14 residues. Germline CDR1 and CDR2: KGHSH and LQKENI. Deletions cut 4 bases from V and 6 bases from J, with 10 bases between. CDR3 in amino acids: CASSHRDRNSPLHF. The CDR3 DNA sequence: TGTGCCAGCTCACACAGGGACCGTAATTCACCCCTCCACTTT.

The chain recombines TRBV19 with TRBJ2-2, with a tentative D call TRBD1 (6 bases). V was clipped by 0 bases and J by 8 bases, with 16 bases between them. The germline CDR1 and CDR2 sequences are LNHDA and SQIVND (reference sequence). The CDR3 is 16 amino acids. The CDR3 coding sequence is TGTGCCAGTAGTATAGACAGGGGTTATACCATAGGGGAGCTGTTTTTT. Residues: CASSIDRGYTIGELFF. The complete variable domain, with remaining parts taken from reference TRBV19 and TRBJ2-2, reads DGGITQSPKYLFRKEGQNVTLSCEQNLNHDAMYWYRQDPGQGLRLIYYSQIVNDFQKGDIAEGYSVSREKKESFPLTVTSAQKNPTAFYLCASSIDRGYTIGELFFGEGSRLTVL.

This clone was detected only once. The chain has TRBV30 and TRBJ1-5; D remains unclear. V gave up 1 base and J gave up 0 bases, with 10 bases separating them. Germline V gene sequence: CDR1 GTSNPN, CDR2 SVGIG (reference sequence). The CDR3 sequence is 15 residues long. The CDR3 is CAWSAGLYSNQPQHF. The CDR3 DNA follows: TGTGCCTGGAGTGCGGGCCTTTATAGCAATCAGCCCCAGCATTTT.

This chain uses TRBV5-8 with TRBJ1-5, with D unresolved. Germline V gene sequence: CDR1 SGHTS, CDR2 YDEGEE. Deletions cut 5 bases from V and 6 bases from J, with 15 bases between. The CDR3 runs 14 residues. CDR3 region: CASRARFATQPQHF. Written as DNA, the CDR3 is TGTGCCAGCAGGGCCAGGTTTGCCACTCAGCCCCAGCATTTT.

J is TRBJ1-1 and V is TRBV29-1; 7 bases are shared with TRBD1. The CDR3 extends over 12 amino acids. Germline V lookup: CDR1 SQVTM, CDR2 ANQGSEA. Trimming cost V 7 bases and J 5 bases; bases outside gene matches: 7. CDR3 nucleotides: TGCAGCGCTAGAGCAGGGGGGACTGAAGCTTTCTTT. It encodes CSARAGGTEAFF.

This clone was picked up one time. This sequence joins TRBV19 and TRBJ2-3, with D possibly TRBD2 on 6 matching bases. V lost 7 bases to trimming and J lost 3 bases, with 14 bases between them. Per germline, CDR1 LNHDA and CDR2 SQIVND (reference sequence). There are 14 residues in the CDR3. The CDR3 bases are TGTGCCAGTAAGGCGGAGGGTTTGACAGATACGCAGTATTTT. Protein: CASKAEGLTDTQYF.